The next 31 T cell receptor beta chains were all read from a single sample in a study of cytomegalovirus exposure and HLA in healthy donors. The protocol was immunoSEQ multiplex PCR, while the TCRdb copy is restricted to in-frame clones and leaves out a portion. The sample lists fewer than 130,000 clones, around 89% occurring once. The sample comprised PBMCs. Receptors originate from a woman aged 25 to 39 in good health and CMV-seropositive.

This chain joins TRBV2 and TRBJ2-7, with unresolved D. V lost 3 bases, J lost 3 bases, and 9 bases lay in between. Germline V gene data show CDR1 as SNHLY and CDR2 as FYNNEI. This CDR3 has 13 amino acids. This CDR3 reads CASSDGPFYEQYF. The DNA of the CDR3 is TGTGCCAGCAGTGATGGGCCCTTCTACGAGCAGTACTTC. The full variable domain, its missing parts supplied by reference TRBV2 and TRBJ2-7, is EPEVTQTPSHQVTQMGQEVILRCVPISNHLYFYWYRQILGQKVEFLVSFYNNEISEKSEIFDDQFSVERPDGSNFTLKIRSTKLEDSAMYFCASSDGPFYEQYFGPGTRLTVT.

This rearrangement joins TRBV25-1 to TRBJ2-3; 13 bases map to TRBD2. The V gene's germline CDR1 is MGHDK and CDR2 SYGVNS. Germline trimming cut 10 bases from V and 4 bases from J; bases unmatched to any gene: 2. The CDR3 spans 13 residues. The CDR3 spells CATGLAGADTQYF. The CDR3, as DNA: TGTGCCACCGGACTAGCGGGAGCAGATACGCAGTATTTT.

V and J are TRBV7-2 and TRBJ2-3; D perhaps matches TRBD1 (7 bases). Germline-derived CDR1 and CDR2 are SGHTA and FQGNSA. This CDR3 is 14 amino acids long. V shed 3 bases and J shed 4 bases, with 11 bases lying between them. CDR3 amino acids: CASSFTGEADTQYF. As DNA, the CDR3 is TGTGCCAGCAGCTTTACAGGGGAGGCAGATACGCAGTATTTT.

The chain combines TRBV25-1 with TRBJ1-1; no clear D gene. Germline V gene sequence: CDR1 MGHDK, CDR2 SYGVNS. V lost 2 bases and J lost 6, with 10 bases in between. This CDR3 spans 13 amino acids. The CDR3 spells CASSEGGFSEAFF. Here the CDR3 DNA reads TGTGCCAGCAGTGAAGGAGGTTTCTCTGAAGCTTTCTTT.

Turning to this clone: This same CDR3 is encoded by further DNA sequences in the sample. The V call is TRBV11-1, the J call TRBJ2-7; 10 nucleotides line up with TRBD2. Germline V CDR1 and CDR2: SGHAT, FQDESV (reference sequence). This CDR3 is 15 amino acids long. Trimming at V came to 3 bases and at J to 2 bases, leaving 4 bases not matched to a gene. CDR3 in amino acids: CASSLGLAGAYEQYF. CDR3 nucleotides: TGTGCCAGCAGCTTGGGGCTAGCGGGAGCCTACGAGCAGTACTTC. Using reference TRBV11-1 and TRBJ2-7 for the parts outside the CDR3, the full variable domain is EAEVAQSPRYKITEKSQAVAFWCDPISGHATLYWYRQILGQGPELLVQFQDESVVDDSQLPKDRFSAERLKGVDSTLKIQPAELGDSAMYLCASSLGLAGAYEQYFGPGTRLTVT.

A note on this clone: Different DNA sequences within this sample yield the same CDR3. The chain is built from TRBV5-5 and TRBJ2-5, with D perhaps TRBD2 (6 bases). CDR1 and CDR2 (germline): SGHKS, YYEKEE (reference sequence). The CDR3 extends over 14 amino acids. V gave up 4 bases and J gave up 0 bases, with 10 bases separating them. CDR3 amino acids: CASSRRDYQETQYF. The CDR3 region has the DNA TGTGCCAGCAGCCGTCGGGACTACCAAGAGACCCAGTACTTC. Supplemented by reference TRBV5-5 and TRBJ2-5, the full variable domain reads DAGVTQSPTHLIKTRGQQVTLRCSPISGHKSVSWYQQVLGQGPQFIFQYYEKEERGRGNFPDRFSARQFPNYSSELNVNALLLGDSALYLCASSRRDYQETQYFGPGTRLLVL.

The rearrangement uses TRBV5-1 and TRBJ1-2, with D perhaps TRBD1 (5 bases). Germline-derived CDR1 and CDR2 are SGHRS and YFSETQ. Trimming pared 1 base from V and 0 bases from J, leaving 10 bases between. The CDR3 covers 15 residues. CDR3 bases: TGCGCCAGCAGCTTGCTGGCGGGGCCTAACTATGGCTACACCTTC. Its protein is CASSLLAGPNYGYTF.

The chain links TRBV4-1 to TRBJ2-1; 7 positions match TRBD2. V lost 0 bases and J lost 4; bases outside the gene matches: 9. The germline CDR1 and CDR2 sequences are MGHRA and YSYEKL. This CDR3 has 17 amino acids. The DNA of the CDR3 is TGCGCCAGCAGCCAAGATCCCGGGACTACTGAATACAATGAGCAGTTCTTC. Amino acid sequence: CASSQDPGTTEYNEQFF.

CDR3 in amino acids: CSVEGSPYGYTF. In DNA, the CDR3 is TGCAGCGTTGAAGGGAGTCCCTATGGCTACACCTTC. The gene calls are TRBV29-1 and TRBJ1-2; D not certain. Trimming left V 1 base short and J 4 bases short, with 7 bases between. Germline V gene sequence: CDR1 SQVTM, CDR2 ANQGSEA. The CDR3 covers 12 residues.

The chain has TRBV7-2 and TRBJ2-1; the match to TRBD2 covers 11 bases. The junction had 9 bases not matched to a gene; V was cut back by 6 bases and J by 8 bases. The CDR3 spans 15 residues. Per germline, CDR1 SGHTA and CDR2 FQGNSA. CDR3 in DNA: TGTGCCAGCAGTAAACTAGCGGGAGTCAGCCATGAGCAGTTCTTC. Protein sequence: CASSKLAGVSHEQFF.

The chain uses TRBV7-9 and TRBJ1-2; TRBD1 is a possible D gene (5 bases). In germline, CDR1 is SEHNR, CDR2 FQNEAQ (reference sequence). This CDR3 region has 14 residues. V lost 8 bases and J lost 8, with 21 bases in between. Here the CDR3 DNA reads TGTGCCAGCCTCCCGGCAGGGTCCCCTGAAGGCTACACCTTC. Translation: CASLPAGSPEGYTF.

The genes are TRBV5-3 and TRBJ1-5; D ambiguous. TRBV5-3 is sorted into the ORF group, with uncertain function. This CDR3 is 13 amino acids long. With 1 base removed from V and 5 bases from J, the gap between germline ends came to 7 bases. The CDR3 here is CARSLKGDQPQHF. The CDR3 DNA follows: TGTGCCAGAAGCTTGAAGGGAGATCAGCCCCAGCATTTT.

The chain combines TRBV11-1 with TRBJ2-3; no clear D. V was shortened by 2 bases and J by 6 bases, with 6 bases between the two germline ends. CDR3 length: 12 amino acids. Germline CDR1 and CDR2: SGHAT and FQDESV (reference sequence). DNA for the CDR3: TGTGCCAGCAGCTTACAACAGGATACGCAGTATTTT. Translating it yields CASSLQQDTQYF.

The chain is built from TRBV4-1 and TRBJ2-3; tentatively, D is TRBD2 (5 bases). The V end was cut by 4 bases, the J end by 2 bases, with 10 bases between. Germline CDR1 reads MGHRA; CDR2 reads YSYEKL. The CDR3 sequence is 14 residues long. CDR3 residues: CASSPRTDTDTQYF. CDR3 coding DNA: TGCGCCAGCAGCCCTCGGACTGACACAGATACGCAGTATTTT.

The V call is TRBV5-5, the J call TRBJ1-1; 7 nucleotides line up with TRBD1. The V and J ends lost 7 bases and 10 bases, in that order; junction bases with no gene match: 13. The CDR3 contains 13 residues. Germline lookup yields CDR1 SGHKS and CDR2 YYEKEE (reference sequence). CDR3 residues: CASSRRGGQTAFF. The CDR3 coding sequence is TGTGCCAGCTCGCGGCGAGGGGGCCAAACAGCTTTCTTT.

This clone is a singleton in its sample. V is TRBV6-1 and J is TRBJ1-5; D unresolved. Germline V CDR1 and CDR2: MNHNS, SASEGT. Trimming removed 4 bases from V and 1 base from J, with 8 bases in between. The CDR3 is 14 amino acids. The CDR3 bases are TGTGCCAGCAGTGGCCACAGCAGCAATCAGCCCCAGCATTTT. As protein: CASSGHSSNQPQHF.

The CDR3, as DNA: TGCAGTGCTGGCCCGGGGATGAGGCAGTTCTTC. It yields the protein CSAGPGMRQFF. This chain links TRBV20-1 with TRBJ2-1; TRBD2 is a possible D gene (5 bases). V was pared by 5 bases and J by 12 bases, with 14 bases between. Per the germline V gene, CDR1 is DFQATT and CDR2 is SNEGSKA (reference sequence). This CDR3 has 11 amino acids.

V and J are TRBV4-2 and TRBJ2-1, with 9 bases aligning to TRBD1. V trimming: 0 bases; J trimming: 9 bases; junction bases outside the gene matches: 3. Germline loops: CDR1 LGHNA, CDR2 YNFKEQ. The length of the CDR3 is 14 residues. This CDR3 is CASSQEGTGIEQFF. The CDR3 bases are TGTGCCAGCAGCCAAGAGGGGACAGGGATTGAGCAGTTCTTC.

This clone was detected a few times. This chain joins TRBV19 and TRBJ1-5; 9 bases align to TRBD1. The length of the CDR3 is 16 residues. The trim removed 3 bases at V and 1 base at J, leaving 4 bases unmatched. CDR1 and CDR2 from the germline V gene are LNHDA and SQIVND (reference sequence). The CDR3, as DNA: TGTGCCAGTAGTATCCCCGACAGGGGGAGCAATCAGCCCCAGCATTTT. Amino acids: CASSIPDRGSNQPQHF. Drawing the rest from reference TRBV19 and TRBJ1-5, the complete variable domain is DGGITQSPKYLFRKEGQNVTLSCEQNLNHDAMYWYRQDPGQGLRLIYYSQIVNDFQKGDIAEGYSVSREKKESFPLTVTSAQKNPTAFYLCASSIPDRGSNQPQHFGDGTRLSIL.

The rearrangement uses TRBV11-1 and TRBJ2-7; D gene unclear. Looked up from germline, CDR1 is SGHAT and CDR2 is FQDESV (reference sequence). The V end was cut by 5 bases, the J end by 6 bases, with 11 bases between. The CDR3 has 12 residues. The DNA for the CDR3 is TGTGCCAGCAGCACCCAGAGAGGCGAGCAGTACTTC. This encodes CASSTQRGEQYF.

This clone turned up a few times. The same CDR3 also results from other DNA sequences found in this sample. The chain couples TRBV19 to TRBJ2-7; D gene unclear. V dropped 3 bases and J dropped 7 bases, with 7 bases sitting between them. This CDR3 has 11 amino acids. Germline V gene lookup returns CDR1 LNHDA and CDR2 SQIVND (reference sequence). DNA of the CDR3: TGTGCCAGTAGTATCGGCGGAGAGCAGTACTTC. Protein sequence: CASSIGGEQYF.

The CDR3 sequence is CASSLSGGRAYEQYF. CDR3 sequence (DNA): TGTGCCAGCAGCTTATCTGGAGGGAGGGCCTACGAGCAGTACTTC. The V call is TRBV11-1, the J call TRBJ2-7, with 7 bases that match TRBD2. The CDR3 consists of 15 residues. CDR1 and CDR2 (germline): SGHAT, FQDESV (reference sequence). V gave up 2 bases and J gave up 2 bases; unmatched junction bases: 6.

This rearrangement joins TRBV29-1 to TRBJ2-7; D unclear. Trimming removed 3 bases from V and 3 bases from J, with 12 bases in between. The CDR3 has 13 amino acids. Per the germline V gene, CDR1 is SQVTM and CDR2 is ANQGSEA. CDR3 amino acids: CSVDGASDYEQYF. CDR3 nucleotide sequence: TGCAGCGTTGACGGAGCCTCGGACTACGAGCAGTACTTC.

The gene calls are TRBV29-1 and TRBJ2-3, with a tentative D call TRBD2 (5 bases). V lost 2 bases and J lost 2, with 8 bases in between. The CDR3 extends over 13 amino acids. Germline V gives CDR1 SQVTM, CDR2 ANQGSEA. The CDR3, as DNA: TGCAGCGTTGAACGGGGAGCCACAGATACGCAGTATTTT. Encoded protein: CSVERGATDTQYF.

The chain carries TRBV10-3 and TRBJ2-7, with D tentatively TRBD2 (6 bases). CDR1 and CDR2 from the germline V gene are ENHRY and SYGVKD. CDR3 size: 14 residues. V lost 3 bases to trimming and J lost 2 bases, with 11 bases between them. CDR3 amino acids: CAISDYRLAYEQYF. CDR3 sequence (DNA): TGTGCCATCAGTGATTACCGACTAGCCTACGAGCAGTACTTC.

For the CDR3, the DNA is TGCGCCAGCAGCTTGGAGGGACTAAGTGGAGATACGCAGTATTTT. This codes for CASSLEGLSGDTQYF. The chain joins TRBV5-1 to TRBJ2-3, with 7 nucleotides matching TRBD2. V was pared by 0 bases and J by 5 bases, with 6 bases of the junction left unmatched. CDR3 size: 15 residues. The V gene's germline CDR1 is SGHRS and CDR2 YFSETQ.

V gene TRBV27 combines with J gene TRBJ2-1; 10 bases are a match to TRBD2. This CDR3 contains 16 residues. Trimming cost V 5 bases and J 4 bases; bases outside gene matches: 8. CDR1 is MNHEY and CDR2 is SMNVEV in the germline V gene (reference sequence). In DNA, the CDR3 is TGTGCCAGCAGTCCCCGAAGAGCGGGAGGGTACAATGAGCAGTTCTTC. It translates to CASSPRRAGGYNEQFF.

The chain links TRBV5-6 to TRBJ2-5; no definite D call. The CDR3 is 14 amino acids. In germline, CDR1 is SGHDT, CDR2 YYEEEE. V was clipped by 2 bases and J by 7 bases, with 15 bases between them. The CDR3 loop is CASSFYQLSGTQYF. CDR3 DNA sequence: TGTGCCAGCAGCTTCTACCAGTTATCGGGGACCCAGTACTTC.

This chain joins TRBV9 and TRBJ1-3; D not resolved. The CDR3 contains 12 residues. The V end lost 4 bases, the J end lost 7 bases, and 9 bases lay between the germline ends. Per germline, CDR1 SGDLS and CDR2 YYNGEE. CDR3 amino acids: CASSPRWNTIYF. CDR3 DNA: TGTGCCAGCAGCCCTCGGTGGAACACCATATATTTT.

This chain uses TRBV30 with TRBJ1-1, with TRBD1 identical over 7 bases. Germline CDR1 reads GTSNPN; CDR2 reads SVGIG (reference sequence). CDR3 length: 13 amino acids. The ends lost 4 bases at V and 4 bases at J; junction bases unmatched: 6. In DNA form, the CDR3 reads TGTGCCTGGACGGACAGGACATTCACTGAAGCTTTCTTT. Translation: CAWTDRTFTEAFF.

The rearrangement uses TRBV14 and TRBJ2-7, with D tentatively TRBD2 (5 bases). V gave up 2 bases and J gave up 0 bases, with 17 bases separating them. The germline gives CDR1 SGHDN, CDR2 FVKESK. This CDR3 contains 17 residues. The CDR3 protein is CASSQRSWRASSYEQYF. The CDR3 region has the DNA TGTGCCAGCAGCCAACGTTCGTGGCGGGCGAGCTCCTACGAGCAGTACTTC.